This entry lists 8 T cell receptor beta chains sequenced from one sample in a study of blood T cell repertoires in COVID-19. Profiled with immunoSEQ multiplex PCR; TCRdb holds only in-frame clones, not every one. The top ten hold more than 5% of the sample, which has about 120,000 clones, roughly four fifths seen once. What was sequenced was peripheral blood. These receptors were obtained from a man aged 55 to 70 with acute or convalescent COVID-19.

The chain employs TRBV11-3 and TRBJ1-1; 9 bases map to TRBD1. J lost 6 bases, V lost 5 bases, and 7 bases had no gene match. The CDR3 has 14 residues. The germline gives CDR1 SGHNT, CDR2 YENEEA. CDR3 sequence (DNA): TGTGCCAGCAGCCCACAGGGGGCACTGGCTGAAGCTTTCTTT. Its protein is CASSPQGALAEAFF.

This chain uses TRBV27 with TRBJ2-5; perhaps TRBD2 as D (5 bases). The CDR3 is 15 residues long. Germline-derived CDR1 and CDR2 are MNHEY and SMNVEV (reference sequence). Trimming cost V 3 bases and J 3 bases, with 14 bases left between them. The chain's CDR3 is CASSFRGYTEETQYF. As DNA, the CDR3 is TGTGCCAGCAGTTTTCGAGGGTATACGGAAGAGACCCAGTACTTC.

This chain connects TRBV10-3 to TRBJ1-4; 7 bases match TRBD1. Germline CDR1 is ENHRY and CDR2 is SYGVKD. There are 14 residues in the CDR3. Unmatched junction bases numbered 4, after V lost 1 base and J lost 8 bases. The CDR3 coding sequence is TGTGCCATCAGTGAGTACCAGGGGGACGAAAAACTGTTTTTT. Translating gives CAISEYQGDEKLFF.

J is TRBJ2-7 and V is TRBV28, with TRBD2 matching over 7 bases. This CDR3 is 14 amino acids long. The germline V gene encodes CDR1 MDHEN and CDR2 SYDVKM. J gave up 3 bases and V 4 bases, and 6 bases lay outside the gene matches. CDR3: CASSSGGSRYEQYF. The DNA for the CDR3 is TGTGCCAGCAGTTCTGGCGGGAGTCGCTACGAGCAGTACTTC.

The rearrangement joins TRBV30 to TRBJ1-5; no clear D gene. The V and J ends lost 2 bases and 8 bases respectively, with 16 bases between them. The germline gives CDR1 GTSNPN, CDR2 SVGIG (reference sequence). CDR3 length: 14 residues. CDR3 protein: CAWSTAKLSKPQHF. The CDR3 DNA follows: TGTGCCTGGAGTACTGCCAAGCTTAGCAAGCCCCAGCATTTT.

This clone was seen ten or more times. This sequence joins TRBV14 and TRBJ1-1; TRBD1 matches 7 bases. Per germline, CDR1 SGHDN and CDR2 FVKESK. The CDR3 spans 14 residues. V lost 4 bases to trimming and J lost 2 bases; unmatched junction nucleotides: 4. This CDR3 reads CASSPRQGNTEAFF. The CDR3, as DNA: TGTGCCAGCAGCCCTAGACAGGGTAACACTGAAGCTTTCTTT.

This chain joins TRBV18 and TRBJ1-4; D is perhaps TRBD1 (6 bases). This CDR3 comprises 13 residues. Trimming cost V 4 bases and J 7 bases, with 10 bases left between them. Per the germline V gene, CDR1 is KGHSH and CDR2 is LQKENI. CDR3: CASSQNRAEKLFF. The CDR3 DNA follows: TGTGCCAGCTCACAGAACAGGGCTGAAAAACTGTTTTTT. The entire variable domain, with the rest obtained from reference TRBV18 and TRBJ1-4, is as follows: NAGVMQNPRHLVRRRGQEARLRCSPMKGHSHVYWYRQLPEEGLKFMVYLQKENIIDESGMPKERFSAEFPKEGPSILRIQQVVRGDSAAYFCASSQNRAEKLFFGSGTQLSVL.

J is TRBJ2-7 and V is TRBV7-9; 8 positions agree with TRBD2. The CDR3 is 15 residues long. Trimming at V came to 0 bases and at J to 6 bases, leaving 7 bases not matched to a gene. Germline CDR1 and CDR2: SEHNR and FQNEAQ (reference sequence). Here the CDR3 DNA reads TGTGCCAGCAGCTTAGCTGCCAGCGGGAGATTCGAGCAGTACTTC. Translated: CASSLAASGRFEQYF. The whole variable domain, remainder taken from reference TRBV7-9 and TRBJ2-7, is DTGVSQNPRHKITKRGQNVTFRCDPISEHNRLYWYRQTLGQGPEFLTYFQNEAQLEKSRLLSDRFSAERPKGSFSTLEIQRTEQGDSAMYLCASSLAASGRFEQYFGPGTRLTVT.